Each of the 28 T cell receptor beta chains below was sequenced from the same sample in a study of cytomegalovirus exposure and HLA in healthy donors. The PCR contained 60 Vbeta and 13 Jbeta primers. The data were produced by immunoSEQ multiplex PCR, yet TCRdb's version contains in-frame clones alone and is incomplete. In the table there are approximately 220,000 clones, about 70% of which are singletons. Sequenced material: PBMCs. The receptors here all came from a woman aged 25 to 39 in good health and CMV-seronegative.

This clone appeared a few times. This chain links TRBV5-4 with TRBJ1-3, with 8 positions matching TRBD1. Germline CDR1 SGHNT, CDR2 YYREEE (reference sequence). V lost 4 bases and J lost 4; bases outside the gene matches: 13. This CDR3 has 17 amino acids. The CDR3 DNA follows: TGTGCCAGCAGCCAAGTTCAACCAGGGGGCGAAGGAAACACCATATATTTT. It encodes CASSQVQPGGEGNTIYF. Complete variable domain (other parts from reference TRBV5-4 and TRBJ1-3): ETGVTQSPTHLIKTRGQQVTLRCSSQSGHNTVSWYQQALGQGPQFIFQYYREEENGRGNFPPRFSGLQFPNYSSELNVNALELDDSALYLCASSQVQPGGEGNTIYFGEGSWLTVV.

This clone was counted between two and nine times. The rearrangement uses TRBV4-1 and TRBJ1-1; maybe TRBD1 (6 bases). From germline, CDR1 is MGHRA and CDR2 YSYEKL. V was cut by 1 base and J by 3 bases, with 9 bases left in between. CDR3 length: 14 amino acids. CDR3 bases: TGCGCCAGCAGCCAAGGAGGGGGATACACTGAAGCTTTCTTT. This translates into CASSQGGGYTEAFF.

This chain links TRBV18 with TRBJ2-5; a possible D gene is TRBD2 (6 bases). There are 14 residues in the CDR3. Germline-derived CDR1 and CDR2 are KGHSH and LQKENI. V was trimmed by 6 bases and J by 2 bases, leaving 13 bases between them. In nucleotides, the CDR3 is TGTGCCAGCTCGATGGGACTCCAGCAAGAGACCCAGTACTTC. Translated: CASSMGLQQETQYF.

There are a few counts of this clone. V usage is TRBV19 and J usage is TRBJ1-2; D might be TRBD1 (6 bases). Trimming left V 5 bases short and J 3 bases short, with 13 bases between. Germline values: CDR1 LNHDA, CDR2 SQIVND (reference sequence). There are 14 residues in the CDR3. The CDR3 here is CASSQQGIDYGYTF. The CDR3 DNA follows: TGTGCCAGTAGTCAACAGGGAATCGACTATGGCTACACCTTC.

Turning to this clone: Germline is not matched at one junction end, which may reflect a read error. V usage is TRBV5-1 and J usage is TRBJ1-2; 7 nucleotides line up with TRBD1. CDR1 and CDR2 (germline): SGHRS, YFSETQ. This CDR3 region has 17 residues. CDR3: CDSSLVGRQGGYYGYTF. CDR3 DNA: TGCGACAGCAGCTTGGTTGGCAGACAGGGTGGATACTATGGCTACACCTTC.

CDR3 DNA sequence: TGTGCCAGCAGCGTAACTACTGGCGAGCAGTACTTC. This sequence encodes CASSVTTGEQYF. The chain joins TRBV9 to TRBJ2-5; D uncertain. The DNA end favors TRBJ2-7, so the J call may be wrong. CDR1 SGDLS and CDR2 YYNGEE come from the germline V gene. This CDR3 contains 12 residues.

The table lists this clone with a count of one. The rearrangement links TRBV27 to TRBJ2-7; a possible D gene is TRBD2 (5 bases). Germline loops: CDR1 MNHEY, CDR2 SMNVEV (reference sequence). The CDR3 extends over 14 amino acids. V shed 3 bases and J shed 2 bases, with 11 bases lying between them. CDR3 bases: TGTGCCAGCAGTTTTCGGGGTTGGCCCTACGAGCAGTACTTC. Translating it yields CASSFRGWPYEQYF.

The chain's CDR3 is CASGPARSSIHF. The DNA for the CDR3 is TGTGCTAGTGGTCCCGCCCGGTCCTCCATCCACTTT. This rearrangement joins TRBV12-5 to TRBJ1-6; D remains unclear. The CDR3 totals 12 residues. V was trimmed by 5 bases and J by 17 bases, leaving 16 bases between them. CDR1 and CDR2 (germline): LGHNT, FRNRAP.

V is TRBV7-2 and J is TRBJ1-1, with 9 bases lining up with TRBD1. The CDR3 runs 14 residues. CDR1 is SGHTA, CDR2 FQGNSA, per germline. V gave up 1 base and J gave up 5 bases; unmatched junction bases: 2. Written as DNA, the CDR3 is TGTGCCAGCAGCTTAGACAGGGGGCTTACTGAAGCTTTCTTT. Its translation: CASSLDRGLTEAFF.

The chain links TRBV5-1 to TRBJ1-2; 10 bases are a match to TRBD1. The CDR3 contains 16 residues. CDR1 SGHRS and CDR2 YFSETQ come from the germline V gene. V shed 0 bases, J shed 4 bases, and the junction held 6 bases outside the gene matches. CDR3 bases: TGCGCCAGCAGCTTGGAAGGGACAGGGGCCGTCTATGGCTACACCTTC. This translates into CASSLEGTGAVYGYTF.

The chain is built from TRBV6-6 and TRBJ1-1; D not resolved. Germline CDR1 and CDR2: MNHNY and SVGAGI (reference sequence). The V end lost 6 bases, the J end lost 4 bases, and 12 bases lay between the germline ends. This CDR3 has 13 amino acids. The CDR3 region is CASRSNGGTEAFF. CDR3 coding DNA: TGTGCCAGCAGGTCGAATGGCGGCACTGAAGCTTTCTTT.

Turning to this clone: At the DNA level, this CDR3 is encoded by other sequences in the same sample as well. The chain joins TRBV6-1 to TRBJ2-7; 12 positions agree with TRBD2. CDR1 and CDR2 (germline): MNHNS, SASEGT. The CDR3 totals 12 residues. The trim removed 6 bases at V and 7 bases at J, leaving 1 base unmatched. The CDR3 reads CASSGLAGEQYF. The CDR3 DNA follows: TGTGCCAGCAGCGGACTAGCGGGAGAGCAGTACTTC.

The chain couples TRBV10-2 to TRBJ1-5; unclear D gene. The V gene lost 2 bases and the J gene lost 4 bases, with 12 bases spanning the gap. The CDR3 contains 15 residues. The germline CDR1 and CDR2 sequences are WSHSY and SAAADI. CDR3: CASSEGGRRNQPQHF. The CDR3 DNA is TGCGCCAGCAGTGAGGGCGGTCGTAGAAATCAGCCCCAGCATTTT.

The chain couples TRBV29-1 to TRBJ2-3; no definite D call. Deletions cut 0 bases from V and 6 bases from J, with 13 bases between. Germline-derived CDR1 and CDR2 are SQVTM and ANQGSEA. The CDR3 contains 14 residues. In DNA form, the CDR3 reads TGCAGCGTTGAAGATAGCTGGAGAGAGGATACGCAGTATTTT. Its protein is CSVEDSWREDTQYF.

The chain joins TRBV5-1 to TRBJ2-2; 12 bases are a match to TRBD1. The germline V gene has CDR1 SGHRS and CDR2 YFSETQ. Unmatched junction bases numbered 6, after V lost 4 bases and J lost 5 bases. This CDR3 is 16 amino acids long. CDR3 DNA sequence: TGCGCCAGCAGCCGGGGACAGGGGGCGCTTACCGGGGAGCTGTTTTTT. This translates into CASSRGQGALTGELFF.

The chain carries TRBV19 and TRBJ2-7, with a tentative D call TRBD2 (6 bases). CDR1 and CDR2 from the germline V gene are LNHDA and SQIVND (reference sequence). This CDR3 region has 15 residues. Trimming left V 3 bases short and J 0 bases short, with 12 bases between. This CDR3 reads CASSIMAGSSYEQYF. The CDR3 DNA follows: TGTGCCAGTAGTATCATGGCGGGGAGCTCCTACGAGCAGTACTTC. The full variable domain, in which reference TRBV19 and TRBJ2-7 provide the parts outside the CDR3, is DGGITQSPKYLFRKEGQNVTLSCEQNLNHDAMYWYRQDPGQGLRLIYYSQIVNDFQKGDIAEGYSVSREKKESFPLTVTSAQKNPTAFYLCASSIMAGSSYEQYFGPGTRLTVT.

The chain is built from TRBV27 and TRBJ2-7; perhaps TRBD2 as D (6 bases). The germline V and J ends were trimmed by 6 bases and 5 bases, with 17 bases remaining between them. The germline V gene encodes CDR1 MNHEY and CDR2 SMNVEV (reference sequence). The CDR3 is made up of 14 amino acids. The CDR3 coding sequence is TGTGCCAGCAGCCCTCTCGGGAGACGAGACGAGCAGTACTTC. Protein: CASSPLGRRDEQYF.

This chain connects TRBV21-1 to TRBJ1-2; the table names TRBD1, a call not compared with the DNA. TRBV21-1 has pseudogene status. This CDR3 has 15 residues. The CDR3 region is CASSKKQDAPDGYTF. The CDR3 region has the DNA TGTGCCAGCAGCAAAAAACAGGATGCCCCTGATGGCTACACCTTC.

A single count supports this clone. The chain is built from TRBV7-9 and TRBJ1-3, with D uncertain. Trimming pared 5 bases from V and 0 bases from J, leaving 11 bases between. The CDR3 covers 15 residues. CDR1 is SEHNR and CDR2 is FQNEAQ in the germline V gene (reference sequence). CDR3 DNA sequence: TGTGCCAGCAGCCCCCGCGGAGACTCTGGAAACACCATATATTTT. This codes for CASSPRGDSGNTIYF.

CDR3 bases: TGTGCCAGCAGTTTCCCGACTAGCGGGAGGGTGAACTCCTACAATGAGCAGTTCTTC. Encoded protein: CASSFPTSGRVNSYNEQFF. The chain links TRBV27 to TRBJ2-1; TRBD2 agrees at 14 bases. Germline V gives CDR1 MNHEY, CDR2 SMNVEV (reference sequence). This CDR3 is 19 amino acids long. The junction had 7 bases not matched to a gene; V was cut back by 3 bases and J by 0 bases.

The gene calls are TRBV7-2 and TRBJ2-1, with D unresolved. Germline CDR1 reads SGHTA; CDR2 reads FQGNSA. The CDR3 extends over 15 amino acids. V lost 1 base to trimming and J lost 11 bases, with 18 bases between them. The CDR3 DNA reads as TGTGCCAGCAGCTTAGATCCTTCGGTACCGGAGAAGCAGTTCTTC. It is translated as CASSLDPSVPEKQFF.

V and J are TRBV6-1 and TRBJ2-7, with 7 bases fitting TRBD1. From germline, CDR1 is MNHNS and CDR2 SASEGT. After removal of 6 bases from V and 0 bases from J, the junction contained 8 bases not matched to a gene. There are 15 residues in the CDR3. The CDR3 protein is CASRSGQVSSYEQYF. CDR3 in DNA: TGTGCCAGCAGATCCGGACAGGTGTCCTCCTACGAGCAGTACTTC.

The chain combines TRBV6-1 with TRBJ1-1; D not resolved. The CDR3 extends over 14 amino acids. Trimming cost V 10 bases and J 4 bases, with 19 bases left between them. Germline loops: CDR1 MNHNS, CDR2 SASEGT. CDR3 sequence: CAITPRLDRTEAFF. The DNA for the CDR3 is TGTGCCATCACTCCTAGGTTGGATCGCACTGAAGCTTTCTTT.

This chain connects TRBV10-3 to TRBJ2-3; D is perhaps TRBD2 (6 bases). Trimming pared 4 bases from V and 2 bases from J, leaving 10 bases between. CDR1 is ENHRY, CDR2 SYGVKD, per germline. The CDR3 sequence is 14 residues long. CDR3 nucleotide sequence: TGTGCCATCAGTGTAGGGCGGGACACAGATACGCAGTATTTT. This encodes CAISVGRDTDTQYF.

In nucleotides, the CDR3 is TGTGCCAGCAGTTGGGGGACAGGGGGAGGCTATGGCTACACCTTC. Amino acids: CASSWGTGGGYGYTF. The chain links TRBV6-5 to TRBJ1-2; 11 positions agree with TRBD1. Germline V gene lookup returns CDR1 MNHEY and CDR2 SVGAGI. The CDR3 totals 15 residues. The V and J ends lost 4 bases and 4 bases, in that order; junction bases with no gene match: 5.

The CDR3 loop reads CASSLEQRTNEQFF. The CDR3 DNA sequence: TGTGCCAGCAGCTTGGAGCAACGCACCAATGAGCAGTTCTTC. The rearrangement uses TRBV5-4 and TRBJ2-1; D gene ambiguous. The CDR3 has 14 amino acids. Trimming pared 0 bases from V and 6 bases from J, leaving 10 bases between. CDR1 is SGHNT, CDR2 YYREEE, per germline (reference sequence).

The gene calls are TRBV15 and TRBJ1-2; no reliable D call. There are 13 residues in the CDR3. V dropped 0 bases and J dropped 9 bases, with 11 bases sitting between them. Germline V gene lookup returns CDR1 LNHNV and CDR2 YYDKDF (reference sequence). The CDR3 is CATSREAASSYTF. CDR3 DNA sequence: TGTGCCACCAGCAGAGAAGCCGCGTCGAGCTACACCTTC. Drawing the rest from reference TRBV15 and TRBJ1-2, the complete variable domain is DAMVIQNPRYQVTQFGKPVTLSCSQTLNHNVMYWYQQKSSQAPKLLFHYYDKDFNNEADTPDNFQSRRPNTSFCFLDIRSPGLGDTAMYLCATSREAASSYTFGSGTRLTVV.

DNA of the CDR3: TGTGCCAGCAGCTTATTAACAGGGGTCAATCAGCCCCAGCATTTT. Translation: CASSLLTGVNQPQHF. The chain uses TRBV7-6 and TRBJ1-5; 7 nucleotides match TRBD1. The V and J ends lost 2 bases and 3 bases, in that order; junction bases with no gene match: 4. Germline CDR1 SGHVS, CDR2 FNYEAQ. The CDR3 runs 15 residues.